This T cell receptor beta chain derives from a study of T cells expressing NK-cell markers. Study-level information: In sorted CD3+CD56+NKG2C+, CD3+CD56+NKG2C- and CD3+CD56-NKG2C+ T cells, TCR beta repertoires were obtained.

Comment on this clonotype: No antigen is known for it.

As the method of synthesis, 5'RACE template switching with UMIs yielded TCR beta cDNA. TCRdb reanalyzed the 5' RACE reads, giving one entry per CDR3 protein sequence and no DNA. The table counts a few hundred thousand distinct CDR3 sequences; around 4% lies in the top ten. Study-wide results and limits: The study did not resolve the HCMV specificity of expanded NKG2C+ T cell clones. In more than five donors, dominant CD3+CD56+NKG2C+ clonotypes ranked among the top 10 CD8+ clonotypes.

CDR1 is SGHRS and CDR2 is YFSETQ in the germline V gene. The CDR3 is 16 amino acids. J is TRBJ2-5 and V is TRBV5-1; there is no DNA to check the TCRdb D call of TRBD1. The sequenced sample consisted of blood T cells: a sorted CD56 or NKG2C T cell subset, CD4+ or CD8+ T cells, or bulk PBMC T cells (not recorded which). This TCR was sampled from a man aged 18 to 29 in good health. This CDR3 is CASSPGDRGLFETQYF.